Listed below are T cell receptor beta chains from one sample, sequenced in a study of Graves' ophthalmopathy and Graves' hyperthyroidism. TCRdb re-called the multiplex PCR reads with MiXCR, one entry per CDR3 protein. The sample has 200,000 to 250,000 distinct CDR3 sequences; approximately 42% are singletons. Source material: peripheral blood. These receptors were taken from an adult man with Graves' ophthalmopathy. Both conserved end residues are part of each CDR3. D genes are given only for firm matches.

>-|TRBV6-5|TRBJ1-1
CATSGSYTEAFF
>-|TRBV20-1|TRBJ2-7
CSAEIRDSGYEQYF
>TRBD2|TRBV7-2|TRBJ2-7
CASSLLAGAHSYEQYF
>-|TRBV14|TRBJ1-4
CASTSGATNEKLFF
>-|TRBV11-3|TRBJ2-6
CASRGRGRISSGANVLTF
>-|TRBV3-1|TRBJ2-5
CASTAKETQYF
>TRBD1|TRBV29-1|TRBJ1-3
CSALTGLSGNTIYF
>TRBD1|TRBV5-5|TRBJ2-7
CASTPGTGGQYF
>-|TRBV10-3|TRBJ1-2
CAISEERGYTF
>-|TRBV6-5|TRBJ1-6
CASSARAGDSPLHF
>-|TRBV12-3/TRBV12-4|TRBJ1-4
CASSEAGEQSGKLFF
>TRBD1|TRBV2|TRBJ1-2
CASRARTGEAGYTF
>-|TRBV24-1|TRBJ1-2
CATSESTGIYGYTF
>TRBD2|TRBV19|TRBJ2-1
CASNGDIPGLARYNEQFF
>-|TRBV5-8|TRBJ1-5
CASSLSGSQPQHF
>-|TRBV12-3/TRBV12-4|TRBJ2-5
CASSSPSLEGETQYF
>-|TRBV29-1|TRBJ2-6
CSVLGTEPSGANVLTF
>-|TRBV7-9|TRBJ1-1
CASSLVGRRGTTEAFF
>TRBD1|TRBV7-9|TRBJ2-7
CASSFTGVGYEQYF
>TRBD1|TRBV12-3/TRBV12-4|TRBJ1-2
CASTEGQYMYGYTF
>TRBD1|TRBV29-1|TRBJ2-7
CSVIQGYGYEQYF
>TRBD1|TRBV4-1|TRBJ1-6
CASSQEKGASNSPLHF
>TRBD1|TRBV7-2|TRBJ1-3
CASSLTQGVSSGNTIYF
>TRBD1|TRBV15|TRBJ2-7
CATSRPTGGRNQYF
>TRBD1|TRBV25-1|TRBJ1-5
CASTHSQGDRRGNQPQHF
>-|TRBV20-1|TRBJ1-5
CSASTRVGNQPQHF
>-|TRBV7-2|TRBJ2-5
CASSRAGETQYF